These 13 T cell receptor beta chains came from one sample sequenced in a study of post-analysis software for immune sequencing data. Their recognized antigens are unknown. Libraries were made from TCR beta cDNA, and they carried unique molecular identifiers. One entry per CDR3 protein results from TCRdb running MiXCR on the PCR reads. The table shows about 430,000 distinct CDR3 sequences, with less than 40% occurring only once. Whole-study results and caveats: Comparison of patients with controls showed five or six TRBV segments more frequent in patients, TRBV5-6, TRBV5-1 and TRBV20-1 among them.

The sequencing sample was made of blood. Every receptor here comes from a girl aged 2-9 years with multiple sclerosis.

The rearrangement joins TRBV20-1 to TRBJ2-1; D not certain. This CDR3 has 13 amino acids. Trimming removed 2 bases from V and 0 bases from J, with 5 bases in between. The germline V gene encodes CDR1 DFQATT and CDR2 SNEGSKA (reference sequence). CDR3 loop: CSARQSSYNEQFF. DNA of the CDR3: TGCAGTGCTAGACAAAGCTCCTACAATGAGCAGTTCTTC.

This rearrangement joins TRBV7-9 to TRBJ1-1; TRBD1 might be the D (6 bases). Germline lookup yields CDR1 SEHNR and CDR2 FQNEAQ (reference sequence). This CDR3 spans 14 amino acids. Trimming removed 10 bases at V and 0 bases at J, with 15 bases between. CDR3 amino acids: CAIPGGRMNTEAFF. The DNA of the CDR3 is TGTGCCATCCCCGGGGGGCGAATGAACACTGAAGCTTTCTTT.

The CDR3 spells CATSDPRTDEQYF. The CDR3 DNA sequence: TGTGCCACCAGTGATCCCAGGACGGACGAGCAGTACTTC. The chain has TRBV24-1 and TRBJ2-5; D is uncertain. The DNA matches TRBJ2-7 better at its end, which makes the J call doubtful. CDR1 and CDR2 (germline): KGHDR, SFDVKD. This CDR3 comprises 13 residues.

V and J are TRBV5-1 and TRBJ1-2; TRBD1 is a possible D gene (5 bases). The CDR3 length is 16 residues. The V gene's germline CDR1 is SGHRS and CDR2 YFSETQ. Deletions cut 0 bases from V and 3 bases from J, with 15 bases between. Written as DNA, the CDR3 is TGCGCCAGCAGCTTGGATTATGTGGACACTTACTATGGCTACACCTTC. Translation gives CASSLDYVDTYYGYTF.

The chain couples TRBV5-1 to TRBJ1-2, with D possibly matching TRBD1 (5 bases). Germline V gene sequence: CDR1 SGHRS, CDR2 YFSETQ. The V and J ends lost 4 bases and 3 bases respectively, with 13 bases between them. The CDR3 spans 14 residues. The CDR3 spells CASSPEVGDYGYTF. For the CDR3, the DNA is TGCGCCAGCAGCCCCGAAGTGGGGGACTATGGCTACACCTTC.

The CDR3 bases are TGTGCCAGCAGCCCATCGGGGGGCGAGCAGTACTTC. Translated: CASSPSGGEQYF. V gene TRBV7-9 combines with J gene TRBJ2-7; 7 bases agree with TRBD2. CDR1 and CDR2 (germline): SEHNR, FQNEAQ (reference sequence). The CDR3 is 12 amino acids. The trim removed 5 bases at V and 6 bases at J, leaving 4 bases unmatched.

The chain combines TRBV29-1 with TRBJ2-2, with TRBD1 matching 7 bases. The CDR3 runs 13 residues. V shed 7 bases, J shed 1 base, and the junction held 3 bases outside the gene matches. Germline CDR1 and CDR2: SQVTM and ANQGSEA. The CDR3 nucleotides are TGCAGCGGACAGGGCCAGAACACCGGGGAGCTGTTTTTT. Its protein product is CSGQGQNTGELFF.

This rearrangement joins TRBV4-1 to TRBJ2-5; no firm D call. CDR1 is MGHRA, CDR2 YSYEKL, per germline. V gave up 1 base and J gave up 1 base, with 10 bases separating them. This CDR3 has 15 residues. The CDR3 sequence is CASSQGWDLQETQYF. The CDR3 DNA sequence: TGCGCCAGCAGCCAAGGTTGGGATCTCCAAGAGACCCAGTACTTC.

The sample holds a few counts of this clonotype. The chain combines TRBV4-3 with TRBJ2-1; 10 bases fit TRBD2. CDR3 length equals 18 residues. Trimming at V came to 1 base and at J to 0 bases, leaving 6 bases not matched to a gene. CDR1 and CDR2 from the germline V gene are LGHNA and YSLEER. DNA for the CDR3: TGCGCCAGCAGCCAAGTGGCGGCTAGCGGGAGCTCCTACAATGAGCAGTTCTTC. This sequence encodes CASSQVAASGSSYNEQFF.

V gene TRBV7-8 combines with J gene TRBJ2-7; D gene uncertain. CDR1 SGHVS and CDR2 FQNEAQ come from the germline V gene. The germline V and J ends were trimmed by 5 bases and 7 bases, with 15 bases remaining between them. The CDR3 spans 13 residues. The DNA for the CDR3 is TGTGCCAGCAGCCCGGGTGAATGGCGGGAGCAGTACTTC. Its translation: CASSPGEWREQYF. The full variable domain, in which reference TRBV7-8 and TRBJ2-7 provide the parts outside the CDR3, is GAGVSQSPRYKVAKRGQDVALRCDPISGHVSLFWYQQALGQGPEFLTYFQNEAQLDKSGLPSDRFFAERPEGSVSTLKIQRTQQEDSAVYLCASSPGEWREQYFGPGTRLTVT.

The J gene is TRBJ1-5, the V gene TRBV24-1; TRBD1 matches 7 bases. V lost 4 bases to trimming and J lost 7 bases; unmatched junction nucleotides: 6. CDR3 length: 14 residues. Per the germline V gene, CDR1 is KGHDR and CDR2 is SFDVKD. CDR3 amino acids: CATSEGTAYQPQHF. The CDR3 DNA follows: TGTGCCACCAGTGAGGGGACAGCATACCAGCCCCAGCATTTT.

This clonotype was seen repeatedly, ten times or more. This sequence joins TRBV20-1 and TRBJ2-7, with TRBD1 matching over 11 bases. CDR3 length: 16 amino acids. From germline, CDR1 is DFQATT and CDR2 SNEGSKA (reference sequence). V was clipped by 7 bases and J by 2 bases; unmatched bases: 13. CDR3 bases: TGCAGTGTCCCGGGACAGGGGGTTAAAAGAGCCTACGAGCAGTACTTC. The encoded protein is CSVPGQGVKRAYEQYF.

This clonotype was found a few times. This chain uses TRBV6-5 with TRBJ1-2; TRBD1 matches at 7 bases. The V gene end was trimmed by 6 bases and the J gene end by 7 bases; junction bases not matched to a gene: 2. There are 11 residues in the CDR3. Looked up from germline, CDR1 is MNHEY and CDR2 is SVGAGI. The DNA of the CDR3 is TGTGCCAGCAGAGACAGGGTTGGCTACACCTTC. Translated, it gives CASRDRVGYTF.